The 31 T cell receptor beta chains presented below share a single source sample, sequenced in a study of cytomegalovirus exposure and HLA in healthy donors. Generated by immunoSEQ multiplex PCR, the TCRdb table keeps only in-frame clones and is missing some. Among about 150,000 clones listed, around 83% were seen once. The sequencing sample was made of PBMCs. The receptors come from a human donor in good health.

The rearrangement uses TRBV7-2 and TRBJ2-3; TRBD2 aligns across 7 bases. The germline gives CDR1 SGHTA, CDR2 FQGNSA. CDR3 length: 16 residues. V lost 1 base and J lost 0; bases outside the gene matches: 4. CDR3 in amino acids: CASSLEGTTSTDTQYF. For the CDR3, the DNA is TGTGCCAGCAGCTTAGAAGGGACTACTAGCACAGATACGCAGTATTTT.

This sequence joins TRBV7-9 and TRBJ2-7, with 7 bases that match TRBD1. CDR3 length equals 16 residues. Germline trimming cut 5 bases from V and 0 bases from J; bases unmatched to any gene: 10. Per germline, CDR1 SEHNR and CDR2 FQNEAQ (reference sequence). The CDR3 protein is CASSRTGPISSYEQYF. Here the CDR3 DNA reads TGTGCCAGCAGCCGGACAGGCCCAATATCCTCCTACGAGCAGTACTTC.

This clone appeared once. The CDR3 spells CASSLATTGGRDGYTF. In DNA form, the CDR3 reads TGCGCCAGCAGCTTGGCAACGACAGGGGGTAGGGATGGCTACACCTTC. The chain combines TRBV5-1 with TRBJ1-2; 9 bases match TRBD1. The CDR3 runs to 16 residues. The V segment lost 0 bases and the J segment 6 bases; nucleotides outside the gene matches: 9. Looked up from germline, CDR1 is SGHRS and CDR2 is YFSETQ.

This clone has only one observation. V and J are TRBV29-1 and TRBJ1-1; 7 nucleotides align to TRBD1. J gave up 1 base and V 7 bases, and 15 bases lay outside the gene matches. Germline V gives CDR1 SQVTM, CDR2 ANQGSEA. This CDR3 region has 16 residues. The CDR3 sequence: CSALGTEAAENTEAFF. CDR3 coding DNA: TGCAGCGCCCTCGGGACAGAAGCAGCAGAGAACACTGAAGCTTTCTTT.

This sequence joins TRBV6-1 and TRBJ2-3; 8 positions match TRBD1. CDR1 and CDR2 from the germline V gene are MNHNS and SASEGT. The junction had 11 bases not matched to a gene; V was cut back by 0 bases and J by 3 bases. The CDR3 length is 18 residues. The CDR3 coding sequence is TGTGCCAGCAGTGAAGCTATAGACAGGGGATTTAGGACAGATACGCAGTATTTT. Protein product: CASSEAIDRGFRTDTQYF.

The chain combines TRBV5-1 with TRBJ2-3; D possibly corresponds to TRBD2 (6 bases). CDR3 length: 15 amino acids. Germline V gene lookup returns CDR1 SGHRS and CDR2 YFSETQ. Trimming shortened V by 4 bases and J by 0 bases, and 12 bases separated the two germline ends. The CDR3 reads CASSPEGTSTDTQYF. For the CDR3, the DNA is TGCGCCAGCAGCCCTGAGGGGACTAGCACAGATACGCAGTATTTT.

The chain employs TRBV15 and TRBJ1-2, with 7 bases lining up with TRBD1. Germline V gene sequence: CDR1 LNHNV, CDR2 YYDKDF (reference sequence). With 2 bases clipped from V and 6 bases from J, the junction kept 12 bases outside the gene matches. The CDR3 has 16 residues. CDR3 region: CATSRSRTGDFNGYTF. CDR3 nucleotides: TGTGCCACCAGCAGATCCCGCACAGGGGACTTCAATGGCTACACCTTC.

The J gene is TRBJ1-4, the V gene TRBV5-6; 10 positions agree with TRBD1. This CDR3 is built from 14 residues. Germline lookup yields CDR1 SGHDT and CDR2 YYEEEE. The trim removed 4 bases at V and 8 bases at J, leaving 5 bases unmatched. The CDR3 nucleotides read TGTGCCAGCAGCCACGGGACAGGGGAAGAAAAACTGTTTTTT. Protein product: CASSHGTGEEKLFF.

This clone was seen just once. The rearrangement links TRBV13 to TRBJ1-2; the D gene is possibly TRBD1 (5 bases). The CDR3 extends over 15 amino acids. Deletions cut 5 bases from V and 8 bases from J, with 21 bases between. The V gene's germline CDR1 is PRHDT and CDR2 FYEKMQ (reference sequence). The CDR3 nucleotides are TGTGCCAGCAGCCCACTGGGACTCCCCACGGACGGCTACACCTTC. Its translation is CASSPLGLPTDGYTF.

The CDR3, as DNA: TGCGCCAGCAGCCCGCTCCGACAGGGGACGTATGGAGCTTTCTTT. Its protein is CASSPLRQGTYGAFF. J is TRBJ1-1 and V is TRBV5-1; 8 bases map to TRBD1. Germline CDR1 SGHRS, CDR2 YFSETQ. This CDR3 comprises 15 residues. V was pared by 4 bases and J by 10 bases, with 15 bases of the junction left unmatched.

The chain links TRBV4-1 to TRBJ2-1; TRBD2 matches at 11 bases. V lost 5 bases to trimming and J lost 4 bases; unmatched junction nucleotides: 13. Germline values: CDR1 MGHRA, CDR2 YSYEKL. The CDR3 loop spans 18 amino acids. CDR3 sequence reads: CASSSRPASGRSYNEQFF. Written as DNA, the CDR3 is TGCGCCAGCAGCTCACGTCCAGCTAGCGGGAGGTCATACAATGAGCAGTTCTTC.

The genes are TRBV7-9 and TRBJ1-2; no definite D call. The germline V and J ends were trimmed by 5 bases and 1 base, with 11 bases remaining between them. Looked up from germline, CDR1 is SEHNR and CDR2 is FQNEAQ (reference sequence). The CDR3 contains 14 residues. CDR3 amino acids: CASSPRVINYGYTF. CDR3 coding DNA: TGTGCCAGCAGCCCGAGGGTCATTAACTATGGCTACACCTTC.

The genes are TRBV29-1 and TRBJ2-2, with D hard to call. The CDR3 consists of 11 residues. The germline gives CDR1 SQVTM, CDR2 ANQGSEA. V dropped 7 bases and J dropped 6 bases, with 9 bases sitting between them. CDR3 in DNA: TGCAGCGGGAGCTGGGCCGGGGAGCTGTTTTTT. Translated: CSGSWAGELFF.

The chain has TRBV7-6 and TRBJ2-3, with TRBD2 identical over 8 bases. Germline V gives CDR1 SGHVS, CDR2 FNYEAQ. Trimming at V came to 0 bases and at J to 5 bases, leaving 13 bases not matched to a gene. The length of the CDR3 is 18 residues. The CDR3 DNA follows: TGTGCCAGCAGCTTAGCCGAAGCGGTAGCGGGGTATGGAGATACGCAGTATTTT. Translated, it gives CASSLAEAVAGYGDTQYF.

The rearrangement links TRBV29-1 to TRBJ1-1; TRBD1 matches at 7 bases. V trimming: 3 bases; J trimming: 2 bases; junction bases outside the gene matches: 3. The germline gives CDR1 SQVTM, CDR2 ANQGSEA. The CDR3 sequence is 13 residues long. CDR3 protein: CSVETGRNTEAFF. The CDR3 DNA reads TGCAGCGTTGAGACAGGGAGAAACACTGAAGCTTTCTTT.

The chain joins TRBV5-1 to TRBJ2-3, with 12 bases identical to TRBD2. The CDR3 length is 16 residues. CDR1 and CDR2 from the germline V gene are SGHRS and YFSETQ. The junction had 1 base not matched to a gene; V was cut back by 2 bases and J by 0 bases. CDR3 sequence (DNA): TGCGCCAGCAGCTTCGGGACTAGCGGGAGCACAGATACGCAGTATTTT. Translated, it gives CASSFGTSGSTDTQYF. The full variable domain, its missing parts supplied by reference TRBV5-1 and TRBJ2-3, is KAGVTQTPRYLIKTRGQQVTLSCSPISGHRSVSWYQQTPGQGLQFLFEYFSETQRNKGNFPGRFSGRQFSNSRSEMNVSTLELGDSALYLCASSFGTSGSTDTQYFGPGTRLTVL.

CDR3 amino acids: CASSQEGTGEYQPQHF. In DNA form, the CDR3 reads TGCGCCAGCAGCCAAGAAGGGACAGGGGAGTATCAGCCCCAGCATTTT. The genes are TRBV4-1 and TRBJ1-5; 10 nucleotides agree with TRBD1. V was pared by 0 bases and J by 5 bases, with 4 bases of the junction left unmatched. Germline CDR1 and CDR2: MGHRA and YSYEKL. The CDR3 is made up of 16 amino acids.

The rearrangement links TRBV7-3 to TRBJ2-1, with 14 bases identical to TRBD2. Germline V gene lookup returns CDR1 SGHTA and CDR2 FQGTGA. This CDR3 contains 15 residues. The ends lost 2 bases at V and 7 bases at J; junction bases unmatched: 1. CDR3 DNA: TGTGCCAGCAGCTTAGGGACTAGCGGGAGTAATGAGCAGTTCTTC. Protein product: CASSLGTSGSNEQFF.

CDR3 region: CASSRDNSGANVLTF. CDR3 coding DNA: TGTGCCAGCAGTAGAGACAACTCTGGGGCCAACGTCCTGACTTTC. This chain connects TRBV6-5 to TRBJ2-6; D uncertain. Germline V gene sequence: CDR1 MNHEY, CDR2 SVGAGI. V lost 5 bases and J 0 bases, leaving 8 bases between the germline ends. The CDR3 runs 15 residues.

The chain is built from TRBV6-5 and TRBJ1-2; D gene uncertain. This CDR3 is built from 15 residues. Germline V gene lookup returns CDR1 MNHEY and CDR2 SVGAGI. The V gene lost 4 bases and the J gene lost 2 bases, with 14 bases spanning the gap. The CDR3 nucleotides read TGTGCCAGCAGTTCTCGAGGGAGTCTGAACTATGGCTACACCTTC. This sequence encodes CASSSRGSLNYGYTF.

The chain has TRBV4-1 and TRBJ1-1; unclear D gene. The CDR3 contains 14 residues. From germline, CDR1 is MGHRA and CDR2 YSYEKL. V was clipped by 1 base and J by 2 bases, with 8 bases between them. The CDR3 reads CASSQVPVNTEAFF. CDR3 DNA sequence: TGCGCCAGCAGCCAAGTTCCCGTAAACACTGAAGCTTTCTTT.

This clone was seen once. Here the CDR3 omits its conserved ending phenylalanine or tryptophan, so a read error is the likely source. The DNA is left out, because the CDR3 cannot be placed on it with certainty; the CDR3 is given as TCRdb lists it. The chain carries TRBV19 and TRBJ1-1. The CDR3 adds up to 9 amino acids, both ends counted. In germline, CDR1 is LNHDA, CDR2 SQIVND (reference sequence). This CDR3 is CRAIRQEEG.

The J gene is TRBJ2-1, the V gene TRBV6-1; D may be TRBD1 (5 bases). The CDR3 contains 12 residues. Germline values: CDR1 MNHNS, CDR2 SASEGT. Trimming stripped 6 bases from V and 11 bases from J, with 14 bases between. The CDR3, as DNA: TGTGCCAGCAGCCTTAGGACAACTCAGCAGTTCTTC. This encodes CASSLRTTQQFF.

The chain recombines TRBV9 with TRBJ2-2; 8 bases match TRBD1. Germline V gene lookup returns CDR1 SGDLS and CDR2 YYNGEE. V shed 3 bases and J 4 bases; nucleotides not matched to a gene: 2. CDR3 length equals 14 residues. CDR3: CASSATGVTGELFF. The CDR3 DNA reads as TGTGCCAGCAGCGCGACAGGGGTCACCGGGGAGCTGTTTTTT.

J is TRBJ2-7 and V is TRBV7-9; 8 nucleotides align to TRBD2. Germline V gene data show CDR1 as SEHNR and CDR2 as FQNEAQ (reference sequence). The CDR3 loop spans 14 amino acids. The V and J ends lost 5 bases and 3 bases, in that order; junction bases with no gene match: 6. The CDR3 here is CASSGTRRDYEQYF. The DNA of the CDR3 is TGTGCCAGCAGCGGGACTAGACGAGACTACGAGCAGTACTTC.

The rearrangement uses TRBV6-1 and TRBJ1-2; a weak D match, TRBD1 (6 bases). The CDR3 totals 15 residues. Trimming pared 4 bases from V and 0 bases from J, leaving 12 bases between. Germline values: CDR1 MNHNS, CDR2 SASEGT. CDR3 nucleotides: TGTGCCAGCAGTGCACGGGACACTACTAACTATGGCTACACCTTC. Its translation is CASSARDTTNYGYTF.

The chain's CDR3 is CASSFSGSGFNEQFF. The DNA for the CDR3 is TGTGCCAGCAGCTTCAGCGGGAGCGGTTTCAATGAGCAGTTCTTC. J is TRBJ2-1 and V is TRBV7-6; 8 bases agree with TRBD2. V shed 3 bases and J 6 bases; nucleotides not matched to a gene: 7. CDR3 length: 15 residues. Germline-derived CDR1 and CDR2 are SGHVS and FNYEAQ.

This chain uses TRBV21-1 with TRBJ2-1; the table's D call of TRBD1 was not tested on the DNA. TRBV21-1 is deemed a pseudogene. The CDR3 length is 15 residues. The DNA of the CDR3 is TGTGCCAGCAGCACCGGGACAGGGCTAGACAATGAGCAGTTCTTC. It is translated as CASSTGTGLDNEQFF.

This clone showed up just a few times. The chain employs TRBV2 and TRBJ1-6; D unresolved. The V end lost 4 bases, the J end lost 7 bases, and 5 bases lay between the germline ends. CDR1 and CDR2 from the germline V gene are SNHLY and FYNNEI. The CDR3 covers 12 residues. CDR3 bases: TGTGCCAGCAGTGTACAGAATTCACCCCTCCACTTT. Protein product: CASSVQNSPLHF.

J is TRBJ1-2 and V is TRBV25-1, with D tentatively TRBD1 (6 bases). CDR1 is MGHDK, CDR2 SYGVNS, per germline. The ends were cut back, 5 bases at V and 11 bases at J, with 15 bases in the middle. The length of the CDR3 is 12 residues. CDR3 amino acids: CASSRTGKSYTF. CDR3 nucleotides: TGTGCCAGCAGTCGTACAGGGAAGAGTTACACCTTC.

The rearrangement uses TRBV9 and TRBJ2-7; TRBD1 matches at 9 bases. The CDR3 consists of 15 residues. Germline CDR1 and CDR2: SGDLS and YYNGEE. Trimming removed 0 bases from V and 5 bases from J; junction bases left unmatched: 6. DNA for the CDR3: TGTGCCAGCAGCGTAGCGGGACAGGGTTTTGACGAGCAGTACTTC. Its protein is CASSVAGQGFDEQYF.